Only one count was recorded for the clone carrying this T cell receptor beta chain. The V end lost 4 bases, the J end lost 6 bases, and 7 bases lay between the germline ends. The CDR3 consists of 12 residues. Per germline, CDR1 SNHLY and CDR2 FYNNEI. This sample stems from a study of OX40 agonist ivuxolimab in advanced cancers. Study details: Ivuxolimab is a fully human IgG2 antibody that activates OX40 (CD134). Patients were treated with intravenous ivuxolimab, dosed at 0.01 to 10 mg/kg and infused every 2 weeks.

The data were produced by immunoSEQ multiplex PCR, yet TCRdb's version contains in-frame clones alone and is incomplete. The sample contains fewer than 70,000 clones, about 91% of which appear only once. The sample here was CD4+ or CD8+ T cells sorted from blood, taken in a trial of the OX40 agonist ivuxolimab. The J gene is TRBJ2-1, the V gene TRBV2; D unclear. This TCR derives from an adult with an advanced solid tumor such as melanoma, head and neck, liver or kidney cancer. The CDR3 DNA reads TGTGCCAGCAGTGGCTGGTCCAATGAGCAGTTCTTC. It encodes CASSGWSNEQFF.